Sequencing of this T cell receptor beta chain was carried out in a study of cytomegalovirus exposure and HLA in healthy donors. Across the whole study: Genotyping showed roughly 86% of approximately 430 donors falling in the Caucasian-associated ancestry cluster.

This clone was recorded once. The CDR3 has 17 amino acids. In germline, CDR1 is SGHRS, CDR2 YFSETQ. Unmatched junction bases numbered 4, after V lost 0 bases and J lost 5 bases. PCR amplification relied on 60 Vbeta primers (plus 13 Jbeta primers). Generated by immunoSEQ multiplex PCR, the TCRdb table keeps only in-frame clones and is missing some. The table records roughly 67,000 clones, around 80% of them present only once. Input material: PBMCs. This receptor was taken from a woman aged 25 to 39 in good health and CMV-seronegative. The V gene is TRBV5-1, the J gene TRBJ2-3; TRBD2 matches at 15 bases. CDR3 protein: CASSLGTSGGAEDTQYF. In DNA form, the CDR3 reads TGCGCCAGCAGCTTGGGGACTAGCGGGGGGGCTGAAGATACGCAGTATTTT. Supplemented by reference TRBV5-1 and TRBJ2-3, the full variable domain reads KAGVTQTPRYLIKTRGQQVTLSCSPISGHRSVSWYQQTPGQGLQFLFEYFSETQRNKGNFPGRFSGRQFSNSRSEMNVSTLELGDSALYLCASSLGTSGGAEDTQYFGPGTRLTVL.